A single sample is the source of the 8 T cell receptor beta chains below, sequenced in a study of blood T cell repertoires in COVID-19. Assay used: immunoSEQ multiplex PCR; TCRdb lists only in-frame clones, some missing. The sample lists around 170,000 clones; 80% to 90% were seen once. The sequencing input was peripheral blood. The receptors shown here come from a man between 18 and 29 years old who had recovered from COVID-19.

The CDR3 sequence is CSASGQGGHEQYF. The CDR3 DNA is TGCAGTGCAAGTGGACAGGGGGGACACGAGCAGTACTTC. V is TRBV20-1 and J is TRBJ2-7; 10 bases map to TRBD1. The CDR3 length is 13 residues. V dropped 6 bases and J dropped 5; count of bases not matched to a gene: 7. Per the germline V gene, CDR1 is DFQATT and CDR2 is SNEGSKA (reference sequence).

Worth noting for this clone: Other DNA sequences in the sample encode the same CDR3. J is TRBJ2-5 and V is TRBV7-2; 9 bases align to TRBD2. With 4 bases clipped from V and 2 bases from J, the junction kept 2 bases outside the gene matches. The CDR3 is 14 amino acids. The V gene's germline CDR1 is SGHTA and CDR2 FQGNSA. The CDR3, as DNA: TGTGCCAGCAGCTCCAGCGGGAGGCAAGAGACCCAGTACTTC. Translated, it gives CASSSSGRQETQYF.

This sequence joins TRBV6-2 or TRBV6-3 and TRBJ1-1; no reliable D call. Trimming shortened V by 2 bases and J by 0 bases, and 7 bases separated the two germline ends. The CDR3 length is 14 residues. Germline-derived CDR1 and CDR2 are MNHEY and SVGEGT. The CDR3 here is CASSYLSMNTEAFF. Here the CDR3 DNA reads TGTGCCAGCAGTTACCTATCCATGAACACTGAAGCTTTCTTT.

V and J are TRBV7-6 and TRBJ1-1; tentative D call: TRBD1 (6 bases). The CDR3 loop spans 15 amino acids. The germline V gene has CDR1 SGHVS and CDR2 FNYEAQ. V gave up 1 base and J gave up 8 bases, with 17 bases separating them. The chain's CDR3 is CASSLDVGGAEEAFF. The CDR3 region has the DNA TGTGCCAGCAGCTTAGACGTAGGGGGAGCCGAGGAAGCTTTCTTT.

V usage is TRBV7-9 and J usage is TRBJ2-7; D uncertain. The V end lost 1 base, the J end lost 0 bases, and 7 bases lay between the germline ends. The CDR3 runs to 14 residues. The germline V gene encodes CDR1 SEHNR and CDR2 FQNEAQ (reference sequence). The CDR3, as DNA: TGTGCCAGCAGCTTAGTGGCCAGCTCCTACGAGCAGTACTTC. It is translated as CASSLVASSYEQYF.

V and J are TRBV30 and TRBJ2-2; D is possibly TRBD1 (5 bases). With 4 bases removed from V and 3 bases from J, the gap between germline ends came to 12 bases. This CDR3 has 14 amino acids. Germline CDR1 reads GTSNPN; CDR2 reads SVGIG (reference sequence). In nucleotides, the CDR3 is TGTGCCTGGAAGGCAGGGTCGCACACCGGGGAGCTGTTTTTT. Translation gives CAWKAGSHTGELFF.

The chain combines TRBV9 with TRBJ2-7, with 8 bases lining up with TRBD1. V was pared by 0 bases and J by 0 bases, with 2 bases of the junction left unmatched. There are 15 residues in the CDR3. Per the germline V gene, CDR1 is SGDLS and CDR2 is YYNGEE. DNA of the CDR3: TGTGCCAGCAGCGTAGCGACAGGGGTCTCCTACGAGCAGTACTTC. Residues: CASSVATGVSYEQYF.

V usage is TRBV5-6 and J usage is TRBJ2-3, with D perhaps matching TRBD2 (5 bases). Trimming stripped 2 bases from V and 1 base from J, with 8 bases between. The CDR3 sequence is 14 residues long. Germline V gives CDR1 SGHDT, CDR2 YYEEEE. The CDR3 here is CASSFGGRTDTQYF. The CDR3 DNA reads TGTGCCAGCAGCTTCGGCGGGCGCACAGATACGCAGTATTTT.